Listed below are T cell receptor beta chains from one sample, sequenced in a study of CD8+ T cells in alopecia areata. Sequencing was performed with immunoSEQ multiplex PCR; in TCRdb, only in-frame clones are kept and a portion is missing. Here the sample spans approximately 210,000 clones, under 80% being singletons. This specimen consisted of CD4+ T cells sorted from blood, obtained between weeks 47 and 50, from a patient treated with tofacitinib. The origin of the receptors is a human donor with alopecia areata. The CDR3 runs from the conserved cysteine through the conserved F or W.

j_gene,v_gene,CDR3aa
TRBJ2-7,TRBV30,CAWSGNFLDEQYF
TRBJ2-6,TRBV6-5,CASSRSGANVLTF
TRBJ2-3,TRBV18,CASSLVSDTQYF
TRBJ1-1,TRBV7-2,CASSLGSGQGDTEAFF
TRBJ2-7,TRBV7-3,CASSLSRSYEQYF
TRBJ2-5,TRBV29-1,CSVEGFQDSAQETQYF
TRBJ2-5,TRBV5-1,CASSLAASGGAGETQYF
TRBJ1-5,TRBV19,CASSMRGAFNQPQHF
TRBJ1-1,TRBV7-8,CASSSRQYAEAFF
TRBJ1-1,TRBV15,CATSSPGTENTEAFF
TRBJ1-4,TRBV15,CATSRDPVEKLFF
TRBJ2-5,TRBV30,CAWSAGTTETQYF
TRBJ2-1,TRBV7-2,CASSYEGGEQFF
TRBJ2-1,TRBV28,CASSSPGSGGYYNEQFF
TRBJ2-6,TRBV15,CATSGDRDRGLSGANVLTF
TRBJ1-2,TRBV30,CAWSADRLYGYTF
TRBJ2-3,TRBV29-1,CSARTGGTDTQYF
TRBJ1-1,TRBV30,CAWSVQPTEAFF
TRBJ2-7,TRBV29-1,CSVRTVYEQYF
TRBJ1-1,TRBV7-2,CASSLQGNTEAFF
TRBJ1-6,TRBV5-1,CASSLGQGRSPLHF
TRBJ2-7,TRBV7-2,CASQEQVEYEQYF
TRBJ1-5,TRBV16,CASSQSIGGQGNQPQHF
TRBJ1-1,TRBV30,CAWTNGVTEAFF
TRBJ1-4,TRBV4-1,CASSQASAQRSGKLFF
TRBJ2-3,TRBV7-9,CASSLGLADSDTQYF
TRBJ2-3,TRBV6-1,CATQVGWLTDTQYF
TRBJ2-5,TRBV23-1,CASSQSTGETQYF
TRBJ2-3,TRBV27,CASSLSALRQADTQYF
TRBJ1-1,TRBV30,CAWKPGAGEAFF
TRBJ2-7,TRBV11-3,CASSPAGADYEQYF
TRBJ1-6,TRBV9,CASSVGGVNSPLHF
TRBJ1-6,TRBV25-1,CASSGLYNSPLHF
TRBJ1-5,TRBV29-1,CSVAGGSNQPQHF
TRBJ1-5,TRBV9,CASSVSSNQPQHF
TRBJ2-1,TRBV29-1,CSGNDPRNNEQFF
TRBJ2-2,TRBV2,CASSPGRSTGELFF
TRBJ2-5,TRBV15,CATSSGTTKETQYF
TRBJ1-5,TRBV2,CASSGTGTQPQHF
TRBJ2-3,TRBV7-2,CASSFPTGRTDTQYF
TRBJ2-7,TRBV29-1,CSAQEAWSEQYF
TRBJ1-1,TRBV6-1,CASRDTQQSKAFF
TRBJ2-2,TRBV30,CAWAGQNTGELFF
TRBJ2-1,TRBV5-1,CASSLAQSSYNEQFF
TRBJ2-4,TRBV11-2,CASSPGGSAKNIQYF
TRBJ2-5,TRBV5-1,CASSLAGTPLGETQYF
TRBJ2-7,TRBV5-1,CASSLALGGPVNF